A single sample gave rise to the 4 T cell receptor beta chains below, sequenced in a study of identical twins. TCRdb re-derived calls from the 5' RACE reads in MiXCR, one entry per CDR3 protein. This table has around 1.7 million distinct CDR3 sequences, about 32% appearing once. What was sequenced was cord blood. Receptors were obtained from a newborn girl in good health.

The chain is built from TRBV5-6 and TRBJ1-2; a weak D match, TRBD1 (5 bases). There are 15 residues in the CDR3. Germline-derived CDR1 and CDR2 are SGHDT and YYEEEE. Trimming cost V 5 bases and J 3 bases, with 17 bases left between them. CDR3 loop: CASRPPSTVDYGYTF. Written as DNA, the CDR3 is TGTGCCAGCAGACCGCCATCGACAGTTGACTATGGCTACACCTTC.

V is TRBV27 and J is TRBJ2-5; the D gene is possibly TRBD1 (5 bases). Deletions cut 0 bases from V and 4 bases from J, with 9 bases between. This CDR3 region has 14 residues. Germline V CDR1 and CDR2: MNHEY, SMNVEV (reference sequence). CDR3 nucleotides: TGTGCCAGCAGTTTATCGTACAGGCTAGAGACCCAGTACTTC. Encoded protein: CASSLSYRLETQYF.

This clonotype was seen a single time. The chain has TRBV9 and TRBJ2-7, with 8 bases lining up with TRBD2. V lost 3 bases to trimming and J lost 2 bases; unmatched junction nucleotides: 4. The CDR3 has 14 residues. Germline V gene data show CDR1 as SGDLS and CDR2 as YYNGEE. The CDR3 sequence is CASSAGGATYEQYF. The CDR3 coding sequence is TGTGCCAGCAGCGCCGGGGGGGCGACCTACGAGCAGTACTTC.

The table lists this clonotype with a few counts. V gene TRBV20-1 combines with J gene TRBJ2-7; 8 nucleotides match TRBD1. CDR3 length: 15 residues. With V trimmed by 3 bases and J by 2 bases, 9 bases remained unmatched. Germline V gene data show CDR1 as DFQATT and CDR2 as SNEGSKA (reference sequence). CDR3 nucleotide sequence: TGCAGTGCTAGGGCCGACAGGGGCCTTCCCTACGAGCAGTACTTC. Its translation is CSARADRGLPYEQYF.